The TCR beta chain under discussion was sequenced for a study of blood T cells in healthy people across ages. A second PCR of roughly 7 to 11 cycles used a sample-barcoded 5' primer and a J-beta primer mix. MiXCR, applied by TCRdb to the 5' RACE reads, yields one record per CDR3 protein. The data hold about 1.4 million distinct CDR3 sequences, with approximately 59% observed a single time. Per-sample PBMC isolation yielded at least 6 million cells. As to this clonotype: What it binds is not known. One end of the junction does not line up with germline, which may come from a read error.

The CDR3 contains 15 residues. Germline assignment: CDR1 MNHEY and CDR2 SMNVEV (reference sequence). Whole-study results and caveats: Any changes in expanded clonotypes were possibly confounded, as donor CMV status remained unknown. Diversity estimates from one million T cells were considered underestimates. Greater diversity and more naive CD4+ cells were seen in long-lived donors than in aged donors.

Sequenced input: blood. J is TRBJ2-1 and V is TRBV27; 8 positions match TRBD2. The sequence came from a man between 18 and 29 years old in good health. The DNA for the CDR3 is TGTGTCAGCAGTTTAGAAGGGACTAGCTACAATGAGCAGTTCTTC. Protein: CVSSLEGTSYNEQFF.